The 24 T cell receptor beta chains below come from one sample, sequenced in a study of T cells in Graves' hyperthyroidism and ophthalmopathy. Researchers amplified the TCR beta CDR3 regions from RNA transcripts. Researchers ran a first-round RT-PCR on the TCR CDR3 using the HTBI primer set. TCRdb reprocessed the multiplex PCR reads via MiXCR and lists one record per CDR3 protein. The table lists around 800,000 distinct CDR3 sequences, more than 30% of them singletons, with about 9% in the top ten. The sample taken for sequencing was blood. The receptors were sampled from a man aged 18 to 30 with Graves' hyperthyroidism.

To note about this clonotype: A much bigger clone sits one base away, suggesting this may be a read error. The rearrangement joins TRBV24-1 to TRBJ2-5; D is unclear. Trimming left V 8 bases short and J 9 bases short, with 18 bases between. The CDR3 is 13 residues long. The germline V gene has CDR1 KGHDR and CDR2 SFDVKD. In DNA form, the CDR3 reads TGTGCCACCACCTCCGGCCCCTGGCGACCCCAGTACTTC. Amino acid sequence: CATTSGPWRPQYF.

The table lists this clonotype with many counts. The CDR3 here is CSARNGGTEAFF. For the CDR3, the DNA is TGCAGTGCTAGAAACGGAGGGACTGAAGCTTTCTTT. The chain recombines TRBV20-1 with TRBJ1-1; no clear D gene. Germline V lookup: CDR1 DFQATT, CDR2 SNEGSKA (reference sequence). Between the trimmed V and J ends, which lost 2 bases and 5 bases, there was a span of 9 bases. The CDR3 consists of 12 residues.

The V call is TRBV27, the J call TRBJ2-7; D uncertain. Germline lookup yields CDR1 MNHEY and CDR2 SMNVEV (reference sequence). The CDR3 totals 14 residues. Trimming cost V 5 bases and J 5 bases, with 16 bases left between them. This CDR3 reads CASSTRIGLNEQYF. The CDR3 DNA reads as TGTGCCAGCAGTACGAGAATCGGCCTAAACGAGCAGTACTTC.

A few counts support this clonotype. V gene TRBV4-3 combines with J gene TRBJ2-5; 10 bases fit TRBD2. After removal of 1 base from V and 4 bases from J, the junction contained 3 bases not matched to a gene. CDR1 is LGHNA, CDR2 YSLEER, per germline. This CDR3 spans 15 amino acids. CDR3 loop: CASSQVASGGETQYF. CDR3 nucleotide sequence: TGCGCCAGCAGCCAAGTGGCTAGCGGGGGAGAGACCCAGTACTTC.

This chain connects TRBV15 to TRBJ2-5; D is unclear. The V end was cut by 1 base, the J end by 5 bases, with 14 bases between. Germline loops: CDR1 LNHNV, CDR2 YYDKDF (reference sequence). The length of the CDR3 is 15 residues. The CDR3 spells CATSRGKGLHETQYF. DNA for the CDR3: TGTGCCACCAGCAGAGGGAAGGGATTGCACGAGACCCAGTACTTC.

The V gene is TRBV10-3, the J gene TRBJ2-2, with 8 bases fitting TRBD2. The CDR3 has 17 amino acids. The V gene end was trimmed by 10 bases and the J gene end by 4 bases; junction bases not matched to a gene: 17. Germline V lookup: CDR1 ENHRY, CDR2 SYGVKD. The DNA of the CDR3 is TGTGCCACGGGTGGGATTAGCGGGAATAGGCTCACCGGGGAGCTGTTTTTT. Its translation is CATGGISGNRLTGELFF.

This clonotype was recorded at least ten times. This chain connects TRBV2 to TRBJ1-3, with D unresolved. The CDR3 length is 15 residues. V lost 9 bases and J 0 bases, leaving 15 bases between the germline ends. CDR1 and CDR2 from the germline V gene are SNHLY and FYNNEI. This CDR3 reads CASLKQWNSGNTIYF. In DNA, the CDR3 is TGTGCCAGTTTAAAACAGTGGAACTCTGGAAACACCATATATTTT.

The chain uses TRBV11-1 and TRBJ2-5; 7 positions agree with TRBD1. J gave up 2 bases and V 2 bases, and 5 bases lay outside the gene matches. The CDR3 covers 15 residues. The germline V gene encodes CDR1 SGHAT and CDR2 FQDESV (reference sequence). CDR3 loop: CASSLRQGWQETQYF. The CDR3 coding sequence is TGTGCCAGCAGCTTAAGACAGGGATGGCAAGAGACCCAGTACTTC.

The rearrangement uses TRBV3-1 and TRBJ1-3; unclear D gene. The ends were cut back, 4 bases at V and 0 bases at J, with 10 bases in the middle. Germline V gene lookup returns CDR1 LGHDT and CDR2 YNNKEL (reference sequence). The CDR3 is 15 amino acids. CDR3 in DNA: TGTGCCAGCAGCCCGATGGCTAGCTCTGGAAACACCATATATTTT. It specifies CASSPMASSGNTIYF.

The genes are TRBV9 and TRBJ2-5; D is possibly TRBD1 (5 bases). V lost 3 bases, J lost 4 bases, and 7 bases lay in between. The CDR3 contains 12 residues. The germline V gene encodes CDR1 SGDLS and CDR2 YYNGEE. CDR3 nucleotides: TGTGCCAGCAGCGCCAGGGCAGAGACCCAGTACTTC. It codes for CASSARAETQYF.

Worth noting for this clonotype: This may arise from a read error, as a much more abundant clone is one base away. J is TRBJ1-5 and V is TRBV2; D gene ambiguous. The CDR3 covers 16 residues. Germline CDR1 and CDR2: SNHLY and FYNNEI. V lost 6 bases, J lost 4 bases, and 19 bases lay in between. CDR3 region: CASSQYADPRNQPQHF. The CDR3 DNA reads TGTGCCAGCAGCCAATATGCCGATCCGCGGAATCAGCCCCAGCATTTT.

This sequence joins TRBV12-3 or TRBV12-4 and TRBJ2-7, with TRBD1 identical over 7 bases. This CDR3 is built from 11 residues. The V segment lost 5 bases and the J segment 9 bases; nucleotides outside the gene matches: 4. The CDR3 coding sequence is TGTGCCAGCAGTCCAGGGACAGTGCAGTACTTC. This gives the protein CASSPGTVQYF.

This clonotype was observed a few times. The germline gene is not matched at one end of the junction; a read error may be the cause. The rearrangement joins TRBV10-3 to TRBJ2-7; D call uncertain. CDR3 size: 15 residues. In germline, CDR1 is ENHRY, CDR2 SYGVKD. The CDR3 region has the DNA TGTGCCAGCAGTGCCCTGGCACAACTCACCTACGAGCAGTACTTC. Amino acid sequence: CASSALAQLTYEQYF.

The chain recombines TRBV10-2 with TRBJ1-5; possible D gene TRBD1, 5 bases. Between the trimmed V and J ends, which lost 2 bases and 0 bases, there was a span of 11 bases. Germline CDR1 WSHSY, CDR2 SAAADI. This CDR3 region has 16 residues. CDR3 bases: TGCGCCAGCAGTGAGGAGGGACCTTATAGCAATCAGCCCCAGCATTTT. This translates into CASSEEGPYSNQPQHF.

This clonotype was detected only a few times. J is TRBJ1-2 and V is TRBV7-9, with 7 positions matching TRBD1. Germline loops: CDR1 SEHNR, CDR2 FQNEAQ (reference sequence). The V and J ends lost 2 bases and 4 bases, in that order; junction bases with no gene match: 4. The CDR3 contains 14 residues. The CDR3 DNA is TGTGCCAGCAGCTTATCCGGACAGGCCTATGGCTACACCTTC. Protein sequence: CASSLSGQAYGYTF.

In this sample, this clonotype turned up many times. The rearrangement joins TRBV14 to TRBJ1-1; D is undetermined. Germline V gene lookup returns CDR1 SGHDN and CDR2 FVKESK. Trimming left V 2 bases short and J 2 bases short, with 9 bases between. This CDR3 comprises 14 residues. CDR3 amino acids: CASSQLISNTEAFF. The CDR3, as DNA: TGTGCCAGCAGCCAATTGATTTCCAACACTGAAGCTTTCTTT. Looking up the rest from reference TRBV14 and TRBJ1-1 gives the full variable domain: EAGVTQFPSHSVIEKGQTVTLRCDPISGHDNLYWYRRVMGKEIKFLLHFVKESKQDESGMPNNRFLAERTGGTYSTLKVQPAELEDSGVYFCASSQLISNTEAFFGQGTRLTVV.

To note about this clonotype: A much larger clonotype is one base distant, so this may be a read error. This rearrangement joins TRBV29-1 to TRBJ2-7; D possibly matches TRBD1 or TRBD2 (5 bases each). The CDR3 runs 13 residues. Germline V gene sequence: CDR1 SQVTM, CDR2 ANQGSEA. Trimming removed 5 bases from V and 2 bases from J, with 13 bases in between. In DNA form, the CDR3 reads TGCAGCGTTAGTGCAGGGCGGGCCTACGAGCAGTACTTC. Translating it yields CSVSAGRAYEQYF.

The chain joins TRBV2 to TRBJ2-2, with 7 nucleotides matching TRBD1. Germline values: CDR1 SNHLY, CDR2 FYNNEI. V shed 6 bases, J shed 7 bases, and the junction held 8 bases outside the gene matches. The CDR3 contains 14 residues. CDR3 in amino acids: CASRQTGDGGELFF. The CDR3 DNA reads as TGTGCCAGCAGGCAAACAGGGGACGGCGGGGAGCTGTTTTTT.

The rearrangement links TRBV15 to TRBJ2-3; possible D gene TRBD2, 6 bases. In germline, CDR1 is LNHNV, CDR2 YYDKDF (reference sequence). V gave up 1 base and J gave up 2 bases, with 19 bases separating them. The CDR3 has 18 amino acids. The CDR3 sequence is CATSRVGGNRGTTDTQYF. DNA for the CDR3: TGTGCCACCAGCAGAGTTGGGGGGAATCGGGGGACCACAGATACGCAGTATTTT.

This clonotype appeared a few times. The gene calls are TRBV11-1 and TRBJ2-7; perhaps TRBD2 as D (5 bases). The CDR3 runs to 15 residues. The germline V gene has CDR1 SGHAT and CDR2 FQDESV (reference sequence). Trimming cost V 5 bases and J 2 bases, with 16 bases left between them. CDR3 region: CASSPPQDFAYEQYF. DNA for the CDR3: TGTGCCAGCAGCCCTCCCCAGGACTTCGCCTACGAGCAGTACTTC.

J is TRBJ1-1 and V is TRBV28; the D gene is possibly TRBD1 (6 bases). Per the germline V gene, CDR1 is MDHEN and CDR2 is SYDVKM. The CDR3 length is 16 residues. Trimming stripped 0 bases from V and 0 bases from J, with 11 bases between. This chain's CDR3 is CASSLWGTRLNTEAFF. The CDR3 coding sequence is TGTGCCAGCAGTTTATGGGGGACACGGTTGAACACTGAAGCTTTCTTT.

The table lists this clonotype with many counts. The V and J genes are TRBV7-2 and TRBJ1-5; perhaps TRBD1 as D (5 bases). Between the trimmed V and J ends, which lost 4 bases and 2 bases, there was a span of 12 bases. Per germline, CDR1 SGHTA and CDR2 FQGNSA. The CDR3 has 15 amino acids. DNA for the CDR3: TGTGCCAGCAGCTCGGGGGGTCATGGCAATCAGCCCCAGCATTTT. It is translated as CASSSGGHGNQPQHF. The full variable domain, in which reference TRBV7-2 and TRBJ1-5 provide the parts outside the CDR3, is GAGVSQSPSNKVTEKGKDVELRCDPISGHTALYWYRQSLGQGLEFLIYFQGNSAPDKSGLPSDRFSAERTGGSVSTLTIQRTQQEDSAVYLCASSSGGHGNQPQHFGDGTRLSIL.

The chain uses TRBV2 and TRBJ2-3; D gene unclear. With 2 bases removed from V and 0 bases from J, the gap between germline ends came to 9 bases. There are 15 residues in the CDR3. The germline gives CDR1 SNHLY, CDR2 FYNNEI. CDR3 protein: CASSESDPSTDTQYF. In DNA, the CDR3 is TGTGCCAGCAGTGAATCAGACCCTAGCACAGATACGCAGTATTTT. The entire variable domain, with the rest obtained from reference TRBV2 and TRBJ2-3, is as follows: EPEVTQTPSHQVTQMGQEVILRCVPISNHLYFYWYRQILGQKVEFLVSFYNNEISEKSEIFDDQFSVERPDGSNFTLKIRSTKLEDSAMYFCASSESDPSTDTQYFGPGTRLTVL.

The J gene is TRBJ2-2, the V gene TRBV7-2, with D uncertain. Germline CDR1 is SGHTA and CDR2 is FQGNSA. The CDR3 contains 14 residues. With 6 bases removed from V and 2 bases from J, the gap between germline ends came to 10 bases. The CDR3 DNA follows: TGTGCCAGCAGTTTACCCTATAACACCGGGGAGCTGTTTTTT. Its translation: CASSLPYNTGELFF.